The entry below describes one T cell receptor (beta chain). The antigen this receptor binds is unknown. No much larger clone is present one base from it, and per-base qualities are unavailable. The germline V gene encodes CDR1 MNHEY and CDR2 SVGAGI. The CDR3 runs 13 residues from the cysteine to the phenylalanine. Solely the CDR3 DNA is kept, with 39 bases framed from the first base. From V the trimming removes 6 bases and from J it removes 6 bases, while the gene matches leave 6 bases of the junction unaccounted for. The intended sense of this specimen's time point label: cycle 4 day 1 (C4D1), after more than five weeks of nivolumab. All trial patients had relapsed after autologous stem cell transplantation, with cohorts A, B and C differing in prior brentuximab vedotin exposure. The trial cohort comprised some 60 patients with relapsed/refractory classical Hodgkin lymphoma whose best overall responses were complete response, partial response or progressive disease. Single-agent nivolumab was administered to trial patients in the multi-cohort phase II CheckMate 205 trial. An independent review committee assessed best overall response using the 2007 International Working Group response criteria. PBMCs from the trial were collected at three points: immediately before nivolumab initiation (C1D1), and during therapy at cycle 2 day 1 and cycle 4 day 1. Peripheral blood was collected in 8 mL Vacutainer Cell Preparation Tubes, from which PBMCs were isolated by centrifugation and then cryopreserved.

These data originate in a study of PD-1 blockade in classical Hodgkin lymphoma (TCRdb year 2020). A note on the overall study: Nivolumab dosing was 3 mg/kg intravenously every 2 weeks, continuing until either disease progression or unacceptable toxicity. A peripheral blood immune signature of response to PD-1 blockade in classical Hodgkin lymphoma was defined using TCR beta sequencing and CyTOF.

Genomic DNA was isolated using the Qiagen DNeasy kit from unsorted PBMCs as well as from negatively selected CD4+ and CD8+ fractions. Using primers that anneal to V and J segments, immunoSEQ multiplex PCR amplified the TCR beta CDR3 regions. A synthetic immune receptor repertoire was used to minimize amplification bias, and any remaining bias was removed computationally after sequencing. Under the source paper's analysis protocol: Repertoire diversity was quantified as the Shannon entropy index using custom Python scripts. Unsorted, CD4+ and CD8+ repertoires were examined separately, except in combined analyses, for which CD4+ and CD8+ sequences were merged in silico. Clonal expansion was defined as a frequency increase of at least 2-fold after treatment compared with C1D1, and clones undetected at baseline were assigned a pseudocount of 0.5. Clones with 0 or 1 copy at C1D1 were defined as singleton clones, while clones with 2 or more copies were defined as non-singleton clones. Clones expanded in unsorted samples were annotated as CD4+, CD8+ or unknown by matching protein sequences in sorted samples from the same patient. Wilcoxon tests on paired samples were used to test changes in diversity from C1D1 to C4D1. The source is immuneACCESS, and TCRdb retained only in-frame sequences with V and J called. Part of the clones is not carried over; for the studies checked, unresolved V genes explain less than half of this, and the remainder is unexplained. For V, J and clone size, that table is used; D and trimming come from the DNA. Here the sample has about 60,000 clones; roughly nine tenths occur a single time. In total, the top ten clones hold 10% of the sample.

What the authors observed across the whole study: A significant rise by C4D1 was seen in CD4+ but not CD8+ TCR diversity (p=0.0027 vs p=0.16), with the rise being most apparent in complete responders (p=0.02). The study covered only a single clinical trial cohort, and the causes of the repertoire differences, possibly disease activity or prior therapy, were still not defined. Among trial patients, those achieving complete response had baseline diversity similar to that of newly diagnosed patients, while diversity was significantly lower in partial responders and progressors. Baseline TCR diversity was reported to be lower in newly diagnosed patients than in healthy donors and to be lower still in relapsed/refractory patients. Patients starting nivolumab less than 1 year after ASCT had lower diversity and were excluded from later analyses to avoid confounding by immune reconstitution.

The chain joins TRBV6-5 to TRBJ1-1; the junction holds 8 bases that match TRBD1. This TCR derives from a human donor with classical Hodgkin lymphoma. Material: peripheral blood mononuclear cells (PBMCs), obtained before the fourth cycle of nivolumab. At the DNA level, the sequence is TGTGCCAGCAGGCTACAGGGGGTTGCTGAAGCTTTCTTT. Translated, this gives CASRLQGVAEAFF.